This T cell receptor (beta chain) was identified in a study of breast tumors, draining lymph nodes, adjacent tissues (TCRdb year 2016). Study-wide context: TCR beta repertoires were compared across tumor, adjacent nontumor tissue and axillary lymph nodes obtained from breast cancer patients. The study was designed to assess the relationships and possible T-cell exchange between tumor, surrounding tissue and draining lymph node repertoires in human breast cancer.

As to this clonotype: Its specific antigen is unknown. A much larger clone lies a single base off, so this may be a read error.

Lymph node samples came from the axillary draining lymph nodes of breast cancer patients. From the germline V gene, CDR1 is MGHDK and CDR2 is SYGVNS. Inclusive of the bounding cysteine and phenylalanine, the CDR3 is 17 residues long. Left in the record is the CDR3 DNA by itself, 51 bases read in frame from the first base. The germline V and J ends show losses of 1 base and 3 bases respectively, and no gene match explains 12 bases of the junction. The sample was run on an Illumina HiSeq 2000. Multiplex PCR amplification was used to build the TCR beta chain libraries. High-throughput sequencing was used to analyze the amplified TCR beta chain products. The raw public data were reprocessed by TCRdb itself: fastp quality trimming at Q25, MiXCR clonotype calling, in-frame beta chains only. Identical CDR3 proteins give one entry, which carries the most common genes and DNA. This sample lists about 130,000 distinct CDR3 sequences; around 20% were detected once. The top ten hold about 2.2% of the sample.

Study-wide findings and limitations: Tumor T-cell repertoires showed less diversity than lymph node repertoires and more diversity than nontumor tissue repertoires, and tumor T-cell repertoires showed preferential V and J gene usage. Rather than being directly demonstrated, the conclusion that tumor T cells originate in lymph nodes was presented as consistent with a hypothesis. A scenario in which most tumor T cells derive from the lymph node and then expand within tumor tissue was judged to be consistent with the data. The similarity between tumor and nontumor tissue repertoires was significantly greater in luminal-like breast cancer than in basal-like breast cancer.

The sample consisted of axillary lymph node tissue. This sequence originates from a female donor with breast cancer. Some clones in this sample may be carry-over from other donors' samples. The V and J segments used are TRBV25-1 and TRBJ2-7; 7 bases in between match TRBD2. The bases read TGTGCCAGCAGTGAATGGGGGGGACCGCGGAGAGACTACGAGCAGTACTTC. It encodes CASSEWGGPRRDYEQYF.